The rows below give T cell receptor beta chains drawn from one sample of a study of human T cells and chemical hapten exposure. TCRdb independently ran MiXCR on the RACE reads; one entry per CDR3 protein. Of approximately 32,000 distinct CDR3 sequences listed, 5% to 6% are singletons. The source was whole blood, collected in connection with sensitization to the hapten diphenylcyclopropenone (DPC). All receptors derive from a man in his thirties or forties with alopecia areata. Some clones in this sample may be carry-over from other donors' samples. Both conserved end residues are part of each CDR3. D genes are given only for firm matches. Size tells how often a clone was seen (once, few, many) or the class of an expanded clone, and some rows leave it out.

j_call v_call d_call clone_size cdr3_aa cdr3_nt
TRBJ2-3 TRBV30 NA many CAWSRESPDWDTQYF TGTGCCTGGAGTCGGGAGAGTCCTGATTGGGATACGCAGTATTTT
TRBJ1-1 TRBV7-8 NA many CASSLDIREAFF TGTGCCAGCAGCTTAGACATTCGCGAAGCTTTCTTT
TRBJ2-5 TRBV10-2 NA many CASRIESTETQYF TGCGCCAGCAGGATTGAAAGCACGGAGACCCAGTACTTC
TRBJ1-2 TRBV7-9 NA many CASSLAGEGTNHGYTF TGTGCCAGCAGCTTAGCCGGGGAGGGTACAAATCATGGCTACACCTTC
TRBJ2-1 TRBV18 NA NA CASSPRQGGAMDNEQFF TGTGCCAGCTCACCACGACAAGGCGGGGCGATGGACAATGAGCAGTTCTTC
TRBJ1-5 TRBV5-5 NA many CASSPHGLRKNQPQHF TGTGCCAGCAGCCCCCATGGGCTCAGGAAGAATCAGCCCCAGCATTTT
TRBJ1-4 TRBV4-2 TRBD1 many CASSPTGVSEKLFF TGTGCCAGCAGCCCCACAGGGGTGTCGGAAAAACTGTTTTTT
TRBJ2-3 TRBV30 TRBD1 many CAWSVGQGADTQYF TGTGCCTGGAGTGTAGGACAGGGGGCAGATACGCAGTATTTT
TRBJ2-7 TRBV6-1 NA many CASSEAGLDRSYEQYF TGTGCCAGCAGTGAAGCTGGGCTCGATCGATCCTACGAGCAGTACTTC
TRBJ2-5 TRBV5-5 TRBD1 many CASSHDRGETQYF TGTGCCAGCAGCCACGACAGGGGAGAGACCCAGTACTTC
TRBJ2-1 TRBV20-1 NA many CSVRGEGGEQFF TGCAGTGTAAGAGGCGAGGGCGGTGAGCAGTTCTTC
TRBJ2-3 TRBV2 NA few CASSEAQVGTDTQYF TGTGCCAGCAGTGAAGCACAGGTGGGCACAGATACGCAGTATTTT
TRBJ1-3 TRBV2 NA many CASSEDPRVAGNTIYF TGTGCCAGCAGTGAGGATCCCAGGGTTGCTGGAAACACCATATATTTT
TRBJ2-7 TRBV29-1 TRBD1 many CSVIPVHPDRPSYEQYF TGCAGCGTTATCCCCGTTCACCCGGACAGGCCGTCCTACGAGCAGTACTTC
TRBJ1-1 TRBV13 NA many CASSLYLGGITEAFF TGTGCCAGCAGCTTATATCTGGGTGGGATCACTGAAGCTTTCTTT
TRBJ2-7 TRBV7-9 NA many CASSSTGDGEQYF TGTGCCAGCAGCTCCACTGGGGACGGTGAGCAGTACTTC
TRBJ2-5 TRBV6-6 NA many CASSQGETQYF TGTGCCAGCAGTCAAGGCGAGACCCAGTACTTC
TRBJ2-3 TRBV20-1 NA few CSARDMGGGFDTQYF TGCAGTGCTAGAGATATGGGGGGGGGCTTCGATACGCAGTATTTT
TRBJ2-1 TRBV12-3/TRBV12-4 TRBD2 many CASSLGLAGALNEQFF TGTGCCAGCAGTTTAGGACTAGCGGGGGCCCTCAATGAGCAGTTCTTC
TRBJ1-4 TRBV30 NA many CAWSRGPRKKLFF TGTGCCTGGAGCCGGGGACCAAGGAAAAAACTGTTTTTT
TRBJ1-1 TRBV2 NA NA CAIPGPAAEAFF TGTGCCATCCCCGGGCCGGCGGCTGAAGCTTTCTTT
TRBJ2-1 TRBV18 TRBD2 few CASSTTAGGQVEQFF TGTGCCAGCTCCACCACAGCGGGGGGGCAGGTTGAGCAGTTCTTC
TRBJ2-7 TRBV4-1 TRBD2 medium-sized CASSPLSGGPSYEQYF TGCGCCAGCAGCCCTTTGAGCGGGGGGCCTTCCTACGAGCAGTACTTC
TRBJ2-7 TRBV18 TRBD1 many CASYSGTAPIHEQYF TGTGCCAGCTACTCTGGGACAGCGCCCATCCACGAGCAGTACTTC
TRBJ2-3 TRBV24-1 TRBD2 many CATSGSGSLDTQYF TGTGCCACCAGTGGTAGCGGGAGCTTAGATACGCAGTATTTT
TRBJ2-1 TRBV3-1 TRBD1 many CASSPITGGHEQFF TGTGCCAGCAGCCCCATCACAGGGGGCCATGAGCAGTTCTTC
TRBJ2-1 TRBV20-1 TRBD2 many CSALQPTSGGAKGEQFF TGCAGTGCCCTTCAACCGACTAGCGGGGGGGCTAAGGGTGAGCAGTTCTTC
TRBJ2-5 TRBV13 NA many CASSYQGFETQYF TGTGCCAGCAGTTATCAGGGGTTTGAGACCCAGTACTTC
TRBJ2-6 TRBV11-2 TRBD1 many CASSVGTGVSGANVLTF TGTGCCAGCAGCGTCGGGACAGGGGTCTCTGGGGCCAACGTCCTGACTTTC
TRBJ1-1 TRBV20-1 NA many CSARDGGRRNTEAFF TGCAGTGCTAGAGATGGGGGCAGGAGGAACACTGAAGCTTTCTTT
TRBJ2-3 TRBV4-1 NA many CASTLQRLNTDTQYF TGCGCCAGCACCCTGCAGAGATTGAACACAGATACGCAGTATTTT
TRBJ2-7 TRBV30 NA many CAWGGDSEYF TGTGCCTGGGGAGGGGACTCGGAGTACTTC
TRBJ2-3 TRBV4-1 NA many CASSQENAPSADTQYF TGCGCCAGCAGCCAAGAAAACGCCCCGTCCGCAGATACGCAGTATTTT
TRBJ1-2 TRBV2 TRBD1 many CASTDRAGEGYTF TGTGCCAGCACGGACAGGGCAGGAGAAGGCTACACCTTC
TRBJ1-5 TRBV7-2 NA many CASSSRVGSNQPQHF TGTGCCAGCAGCTCGAGGGTGGGGAGCAATCAGCCCCAGCATTTT
TRBJ2-7 TRBV6-1 TRBD2 many CASKTGTSGSYEQYF TGTGCCAGTAAAACTGGGACTAGCGGGAGCTACGAGCAGTACTTC
TRBJ1-2 TRBV6-1 NA many CASRPRAPRNYGYTF TGTGCCAGCAGGCCGCGGGCCCCAAGGAACTATGGCTACACCTTC
TRBJ1-2 TRBV12-3/TRBV12-4 TRBD1 many CASSPGTDYYGYTF TGTGCCAGCAGTCCAGGGACAGACTACTATGGCTACACCTTC
TRBJ2-5 TRBV18 NA many CASSPPVRAETQYF TGTGCCAGCTCACCACCCGTCAGGGCAGAGACCCAGTACTTC
TRBJ1-5 TRBV4-2 NA many CASSPIGLQPQHF TGTGCCAGCAGCCCTATAGGGTTGCAGCCCCAGCATTTT
TRBJ1-5 TRBV12-3/TRBV12-4 NA many CASSLFRDSNQPQHF TGTGCCAGCAGTTTATTTCGGGATAGCAATCAGCCCCAGCATTTT
TRBJ2-7 TRBV6-5 TRBD2 NA CASGREDSYEQYF TGTGCCTCAGGGCGGGAGGACTCCTACGAGCAGTACTTC